This T cell receptor (beta chain) appears in the sequencing data of a study of blood T cell repertoires in COVID-19. Background on the study: In each case, the material was cDNA or gDNA derived from T cells, B-cell-depleted T cells, or PBMCs.

Recruited during active infection, patients (from Seattle) were subsequently followed longitudinally. TCRdb's table, derived via immunoSEQ multiplex PCR, lists solely in-frame clones and lacks some. The table records around 100,000 clones, more than 90% of them present only once. The CDR3 has 15 amino acids. Germline V gene lookup returns CDR1 KGHSH and CDR2 LQKENI. V was trimmed by 3 bases and J by 4 bases, leaving 13 bases between them. The V and J genes are TRBV18 and TRBJ1-3; weak D call: TRBD1 (6 bases). Source material: peripheral blood. The clonotype was recovered from a woman between 45 and 65 years old with COVID-19, enrolled during active disease. CDR3 sequence reads: CASSPDSSRGNTIYF. The CDR3 DNA reads TGTGCCAGCTCACCGGACAGTTCGAGGGGAAACACCATATATTTT.